This T cell receptor (beta chain) was sequenced for a study of cytomegalovirus exposure and HLA in healthy donors. Looked up from germline, CDR1 is SQVTM and CDR2 is ANQGSEA. Trimming at V came to 5 bases and at J to 8 bases, leaving 9 bases not matched to a gene. The CDR3 sequence is 13 residues long. To note about this clone: Its antigen is not known.

The PCR made use of 60 Vbeta and 13 Jbeta primers. Data came from immunoSEQ multiplex PCR; TCRdb stores just in-frame clones and leaves some out. The sample table includes tens of thousands of clones. Findings and caveats of the study: High sensitivity and specificity were reportedly achieved when the classifier diagnosed cytomegalovirus status.

The clonotype comes from a female donor in good health and CMV-seronegative. This chain connects TRBV29-1 to TRBJ1-2; 9 bases agree with TRBD1. Sequenced input: PBMCs. CDR3 loop: CSVLRTGVEGYTF. The CDR3 bases are TGCAGCGTTCTAAGGACAGGGGTTGAGGGCTACACCTTC. The full variable domain, rest sourced from reference TRBV29-1 and TRBJ1-2, is SAVISQKPSRDICQRGTSLTIQCQVDSQVTMMFWYRQQPGQSLTLIATANQGSEATYESGFVIDKFPISRPNLTFSTLTVSNMSPEDSSIYLCSVLRTGVEGYTFGSGTRLTVV.